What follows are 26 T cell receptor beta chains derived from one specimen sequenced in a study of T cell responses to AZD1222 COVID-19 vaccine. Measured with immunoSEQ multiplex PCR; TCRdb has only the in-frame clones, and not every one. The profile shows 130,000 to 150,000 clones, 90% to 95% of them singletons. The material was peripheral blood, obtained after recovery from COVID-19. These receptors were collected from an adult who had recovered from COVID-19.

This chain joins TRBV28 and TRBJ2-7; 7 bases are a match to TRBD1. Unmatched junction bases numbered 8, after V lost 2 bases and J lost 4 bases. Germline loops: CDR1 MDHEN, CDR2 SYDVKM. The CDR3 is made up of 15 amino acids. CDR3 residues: CASSLEGGPSYEQYF. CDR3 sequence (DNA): TGTGCCAGCAGTTTAGAAGGGGGCCCAAGTTACGAGCAGTACTTC.

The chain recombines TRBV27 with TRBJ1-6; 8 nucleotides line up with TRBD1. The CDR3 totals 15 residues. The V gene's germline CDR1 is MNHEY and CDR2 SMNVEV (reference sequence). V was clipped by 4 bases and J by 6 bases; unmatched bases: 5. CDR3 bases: TGTGCCAGCAGTTCTCAGGGGGCGCCTAATTCACCCCTCCACTTT. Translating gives CASSSQGAPNSPLHF.

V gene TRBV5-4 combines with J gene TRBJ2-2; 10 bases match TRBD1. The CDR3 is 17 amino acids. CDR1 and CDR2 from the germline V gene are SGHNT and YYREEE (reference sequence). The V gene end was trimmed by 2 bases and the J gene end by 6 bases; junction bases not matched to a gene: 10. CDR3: CASSLRPGTGVPGELFF. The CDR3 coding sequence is TGTGCCAGCAGCTTAAGACCTGGGACAGGGGTTCCCGGGGAGCTGTTTTTT.

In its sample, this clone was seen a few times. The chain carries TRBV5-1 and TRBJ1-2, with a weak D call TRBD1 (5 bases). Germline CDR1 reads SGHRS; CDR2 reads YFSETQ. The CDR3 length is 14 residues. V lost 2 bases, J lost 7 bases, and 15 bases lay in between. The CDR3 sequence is CASSFNSGRAGYTF. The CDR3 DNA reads TGCGCCAGCAGCTTTAACTCGGGGCGGGCTGGCTACACCTTC.

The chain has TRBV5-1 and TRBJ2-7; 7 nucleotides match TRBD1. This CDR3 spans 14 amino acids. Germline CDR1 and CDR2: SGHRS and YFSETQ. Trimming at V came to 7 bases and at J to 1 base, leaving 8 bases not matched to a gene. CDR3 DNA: TGCGCCAGCGGAGACAGGGCGAATTCCTACGAGCAGTACTTC. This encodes CASGDRANSYEQYF. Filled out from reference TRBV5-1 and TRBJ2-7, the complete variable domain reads KAGVTQTPRYLIKTRGQQVTLSCSPISGHRSVSWYQQTPGQGLQFLFEYFSETQRNKGNFPGRFSGRQFSNSRSEMNVSTLELGDSALYLCASGDRANSYEQYFGPGTRLTVT.

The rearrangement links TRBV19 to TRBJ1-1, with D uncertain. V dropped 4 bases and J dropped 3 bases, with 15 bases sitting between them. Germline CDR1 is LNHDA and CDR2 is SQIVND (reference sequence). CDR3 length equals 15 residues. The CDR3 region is CASSNPGSVHTEAFF. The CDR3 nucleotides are TGTGCCAGTAGTAATCCGGGTTCGGTCCACACTGAAGCTTTCTTT.

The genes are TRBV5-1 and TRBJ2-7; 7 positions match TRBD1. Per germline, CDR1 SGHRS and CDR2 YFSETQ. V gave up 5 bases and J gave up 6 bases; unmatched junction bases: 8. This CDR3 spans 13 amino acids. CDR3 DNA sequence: TGCGCCAGCAGTCTGACAGGGCCTGCCGAGCAGTACTTC. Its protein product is CASSLTGPAEQYF.

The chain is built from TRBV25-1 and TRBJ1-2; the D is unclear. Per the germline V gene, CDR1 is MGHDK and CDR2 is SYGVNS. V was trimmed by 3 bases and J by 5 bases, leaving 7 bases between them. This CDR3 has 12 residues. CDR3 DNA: TGTGCCAGCAGTGATAGGGTTTATGGCTACACCTTC. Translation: CASSDRVYGYTF.

This chain's CDR3 is CAISESGGSGGATIVDTQYF. In DNA form, the CDR3 reads TGTGCCATCAGTGAGAGTGGCGGGTCGGGAGGGGCTACAATCGTAGATACGCAGTATTTT. The chain employs TRBV10-3 and TRBJ2-3, with TRBD2 matching over 8 bases. From germline, CDR1 is ENHRY and CDR2 SYGVKD. This CDR3 is 20 amino acids long. V gave up 2 bases and J gave up 5 bases; unmatched junction bases: 21.

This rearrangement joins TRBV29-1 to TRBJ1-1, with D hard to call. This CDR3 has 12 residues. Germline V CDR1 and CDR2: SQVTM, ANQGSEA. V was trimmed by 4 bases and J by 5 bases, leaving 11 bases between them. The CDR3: CSVVSGKTEAFF. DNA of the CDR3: TGCAGCGTTGTTTCTGGGAAGACTGAAGCTTTCTTT.

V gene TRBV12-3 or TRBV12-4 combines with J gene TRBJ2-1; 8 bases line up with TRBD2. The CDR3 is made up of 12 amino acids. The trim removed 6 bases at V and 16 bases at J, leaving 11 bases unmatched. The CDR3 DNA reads TGTGCCAGCAGCTGGTTTAGCGGGGCTCAATTCTTC. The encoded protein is CASSWFSGAQFF.

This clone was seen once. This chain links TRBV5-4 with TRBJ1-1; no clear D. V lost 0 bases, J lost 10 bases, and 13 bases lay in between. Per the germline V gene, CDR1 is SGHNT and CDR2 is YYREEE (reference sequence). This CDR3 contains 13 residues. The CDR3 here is CASSLERSATAFF. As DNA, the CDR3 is TGTGCCAGCAGCTTGGAACGGTCGGCAACAGCTTTCTTT.

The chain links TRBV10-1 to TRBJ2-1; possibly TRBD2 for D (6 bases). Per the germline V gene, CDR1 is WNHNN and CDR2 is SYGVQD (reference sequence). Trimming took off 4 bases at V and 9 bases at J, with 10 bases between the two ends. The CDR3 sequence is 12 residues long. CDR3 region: CASSVDYAEQFF. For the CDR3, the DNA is TGCGCCAGCAGTGTGGACTACGCTGAGCAGTTCTTC.

The CDR3 loop is CASSLRGQGANEKLFF. The CDR3 region has the DNA TGTGCCAGCAGCTTGAGAGGACAGGGGGCTAATGAAAAACTGTTTTTT. V and J are TRBV5-5 and TRBJ1-4; the match to TRBD1 covers 10 bases. The V and J ends lost 1 base and 3 bases, in that order; junction bases with no gene match: 3. The germline CDR1 and CDR2 sequences are SGHKS and YYEKEE (reference sequence). There are 16 residues in the CDR3.

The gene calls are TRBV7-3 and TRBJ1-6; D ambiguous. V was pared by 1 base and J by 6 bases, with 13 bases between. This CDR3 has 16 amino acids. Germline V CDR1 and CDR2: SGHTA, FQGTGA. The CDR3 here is CASSLRQRTPNSPLHF. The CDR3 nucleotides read TGTGCCAGCAGCTTAAGGCAGAGGACTCCTAATTCACCCCTCCACTTT.

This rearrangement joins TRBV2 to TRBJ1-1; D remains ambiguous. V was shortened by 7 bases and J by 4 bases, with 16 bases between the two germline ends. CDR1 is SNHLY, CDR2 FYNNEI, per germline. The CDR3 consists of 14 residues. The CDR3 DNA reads TGTGCCAGCAAACGGGTAATTAGCGGCACTGAAGCTTTCTTT. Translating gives CASKRVISGTEAFF.

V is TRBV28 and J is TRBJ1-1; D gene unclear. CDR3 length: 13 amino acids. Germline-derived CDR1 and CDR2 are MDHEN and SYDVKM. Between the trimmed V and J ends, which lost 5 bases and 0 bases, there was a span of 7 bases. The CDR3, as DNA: TGTGCCAGCAGTGAATCCATGAACACTGAAGCTTTCTTT. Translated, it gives CASSESMNTEAFF. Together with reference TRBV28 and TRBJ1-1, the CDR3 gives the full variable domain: DVKVTQSSRYLVKRTGEKVFLECVQDMDHENMFWYRQDPGLGLRLIYFSYDVKMKEKGDIPEGYSVSREKKERFSLILESASTNQTSMYLCASSESMNTEAFFGQGTRLTVV.

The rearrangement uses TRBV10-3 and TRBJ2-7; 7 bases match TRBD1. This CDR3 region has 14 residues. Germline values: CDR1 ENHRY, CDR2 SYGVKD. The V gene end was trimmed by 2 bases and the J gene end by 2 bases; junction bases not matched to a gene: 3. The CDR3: CAISEQGTAYEQYF. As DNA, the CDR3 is TGTGCCATCAGTGAGCAGGGGACAGCCTACGAGCAGTACTTC.

CDR3 region: CASSHGPGINANTGELFF. CDR3 coding DNA: TGCGCCAGCAGCCACGGACCCGGGATCAACGCGAACACCGGGGAGCTGTTTTTT. The rearrangement uses TRBV4-1 and TRBJ2-2, with D maybe TRBD2 (5 bases). V was trimmed by 3 bases and J by 0 bases, leaving 17 bases between them. The germline CDR1 and CDR2 sequences are MGHRA and YSYEKL. The CDR3 runs to 18 residues.

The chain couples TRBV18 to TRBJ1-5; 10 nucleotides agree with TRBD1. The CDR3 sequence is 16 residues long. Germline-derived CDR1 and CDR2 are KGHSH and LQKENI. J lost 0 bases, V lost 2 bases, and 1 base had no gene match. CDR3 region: CASSPGTGDSNQPQHF. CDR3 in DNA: TGTGCCAGCTCACCAGGGACAGGGGATAGCAATCAGCCCCAGCATTTT.

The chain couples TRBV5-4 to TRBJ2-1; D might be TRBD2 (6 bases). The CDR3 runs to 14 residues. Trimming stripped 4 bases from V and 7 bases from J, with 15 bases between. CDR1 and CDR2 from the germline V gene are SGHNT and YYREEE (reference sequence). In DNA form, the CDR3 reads TGTGCCAGCAGCCCTAGCTGGGGGGAAAATGAGCAGTTCTTC. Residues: CASSPSWGENEQFF.

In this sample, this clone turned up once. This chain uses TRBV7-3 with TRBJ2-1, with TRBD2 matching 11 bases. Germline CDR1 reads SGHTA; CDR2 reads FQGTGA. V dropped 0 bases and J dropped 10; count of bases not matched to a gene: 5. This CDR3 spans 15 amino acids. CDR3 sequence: CASSLTLAGAGEQFF. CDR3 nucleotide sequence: TGTGCCAGCAGCTTAACACTAGCGGGAGCAGGGGAGCAGTTCTTC.

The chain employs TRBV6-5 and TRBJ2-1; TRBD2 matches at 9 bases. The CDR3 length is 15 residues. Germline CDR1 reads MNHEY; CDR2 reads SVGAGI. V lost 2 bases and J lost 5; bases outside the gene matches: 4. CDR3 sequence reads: CASSYVASGDNEQFF. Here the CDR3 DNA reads TGTGCCAGCAGTTACGTGGCTAGCGGGGACAATGAGCAGTTCTTC.

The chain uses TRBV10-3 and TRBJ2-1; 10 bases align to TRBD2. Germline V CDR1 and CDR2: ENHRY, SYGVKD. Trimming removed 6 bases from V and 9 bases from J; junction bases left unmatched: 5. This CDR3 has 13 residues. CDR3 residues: CAISQAGGSEQFF. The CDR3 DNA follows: TGTGCCATCAGCCAAGCGGGAGGGAGTGAGCAGTTCTTC.

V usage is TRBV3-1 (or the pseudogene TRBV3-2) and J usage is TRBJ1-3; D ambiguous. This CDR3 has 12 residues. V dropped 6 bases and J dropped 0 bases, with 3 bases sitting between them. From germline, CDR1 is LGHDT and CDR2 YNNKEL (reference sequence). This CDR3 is CASSYSGNTIYF. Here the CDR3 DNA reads TGTGCCAGCAGTTACTCTGGAAACACCATATATTTT.

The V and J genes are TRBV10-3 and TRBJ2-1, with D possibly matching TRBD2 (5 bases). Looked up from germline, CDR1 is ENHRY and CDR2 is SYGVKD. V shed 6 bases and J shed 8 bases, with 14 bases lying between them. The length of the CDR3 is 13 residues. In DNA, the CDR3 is TGTGCCATCAGCGCCGGGTTCGGGGATGAGCAGTTCTTC. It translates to CAISAGFGDEQFF.